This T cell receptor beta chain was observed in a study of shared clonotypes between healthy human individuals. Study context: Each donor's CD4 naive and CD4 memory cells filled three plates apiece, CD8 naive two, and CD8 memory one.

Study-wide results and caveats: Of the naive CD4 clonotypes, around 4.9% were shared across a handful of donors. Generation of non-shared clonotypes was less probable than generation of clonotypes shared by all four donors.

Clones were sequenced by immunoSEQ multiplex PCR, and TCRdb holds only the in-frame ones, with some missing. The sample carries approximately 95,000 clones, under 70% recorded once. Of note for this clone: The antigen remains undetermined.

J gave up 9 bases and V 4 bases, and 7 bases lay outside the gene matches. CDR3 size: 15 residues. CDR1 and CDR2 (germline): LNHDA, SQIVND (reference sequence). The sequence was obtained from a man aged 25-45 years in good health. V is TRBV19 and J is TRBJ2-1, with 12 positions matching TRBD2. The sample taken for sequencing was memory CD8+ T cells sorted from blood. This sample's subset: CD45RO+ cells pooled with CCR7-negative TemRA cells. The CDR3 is CASSTWTSGISEQFF. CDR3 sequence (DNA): TGTGCCAGTAGTACCTGGACTAGCGGGATAAGTGAGCAGTTCTTC.